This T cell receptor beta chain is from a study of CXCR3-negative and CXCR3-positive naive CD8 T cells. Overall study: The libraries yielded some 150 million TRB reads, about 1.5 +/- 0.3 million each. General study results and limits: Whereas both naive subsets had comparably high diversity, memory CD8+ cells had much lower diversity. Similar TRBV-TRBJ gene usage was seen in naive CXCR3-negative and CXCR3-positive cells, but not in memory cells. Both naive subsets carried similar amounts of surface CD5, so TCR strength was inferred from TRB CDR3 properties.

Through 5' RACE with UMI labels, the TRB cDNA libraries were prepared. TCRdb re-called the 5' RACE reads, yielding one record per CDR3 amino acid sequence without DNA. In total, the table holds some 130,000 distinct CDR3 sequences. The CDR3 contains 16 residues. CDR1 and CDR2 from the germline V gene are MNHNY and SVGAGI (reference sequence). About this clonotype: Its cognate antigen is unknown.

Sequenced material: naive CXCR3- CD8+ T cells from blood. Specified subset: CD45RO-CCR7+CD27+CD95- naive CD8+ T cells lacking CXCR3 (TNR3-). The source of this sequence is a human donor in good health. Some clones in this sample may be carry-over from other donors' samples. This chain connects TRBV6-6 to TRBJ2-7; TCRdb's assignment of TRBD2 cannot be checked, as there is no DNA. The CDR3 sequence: CASSYSGTSGKDEQYF.